Described below is a single T cell receptor beta chain sequence and its context. This record comes from a study of blood T cells in healthy people across ages. Combining a sample-barcoded 5' primer with a J-beta primer mix, a second PCR ran for roughly 7 to 12 cycles. TCRdb reprocessed the 5' RACE reads via MiXCR and lists one record per CDR3 protein. The sample consists of 1.5 million to 2 million distinct CDR3 sequences, roughly two fifths of them appearing once. Germline loops: CDR1 SGHTA, CDR2 FQGNSA. The length of the CDR3 is 14 residues. After removal of 3 bases from V and 6 bases from J, the junction contained 6 bases not matched to a gene.

The material sequenced was blood. The source is a human donor in good health. This chain uses TRBV7-2 with TRBJ1-1; 8 nucleotides align to TRBD1. CDR3 nucleotides: TGTGCCAGCAGCTTCGGACAGGGCCGTTCTGAAGCTTTCTTT. It yields the protein CASSFGQGRSEAFF. The full variable domain, completed using reference TRBV7-2 and TRBJ1-1, is GAGVSQSPSNKVTEKGKDVELRCDPISGHTALYWYRQSLGQGLEFLIYFQGNSAPDKSGLPSDRFSAERTGGSVSTLTIQRTQQEDSAVYLCASSFGQGRSEAFFGQGTRLTVV.